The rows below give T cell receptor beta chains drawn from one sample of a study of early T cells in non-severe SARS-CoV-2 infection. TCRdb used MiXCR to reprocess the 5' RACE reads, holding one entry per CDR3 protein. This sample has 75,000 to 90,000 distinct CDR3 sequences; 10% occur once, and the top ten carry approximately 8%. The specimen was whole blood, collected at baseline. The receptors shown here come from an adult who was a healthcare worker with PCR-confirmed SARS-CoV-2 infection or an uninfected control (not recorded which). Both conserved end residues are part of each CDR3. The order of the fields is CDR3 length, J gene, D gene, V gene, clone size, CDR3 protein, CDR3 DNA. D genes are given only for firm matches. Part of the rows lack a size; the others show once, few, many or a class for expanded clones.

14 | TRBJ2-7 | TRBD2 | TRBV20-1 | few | CSAATSGEGLEQYF | TGCAGTGCTGCGACTAGCGGGGAGGGGCTCGAGCAGTACTTC
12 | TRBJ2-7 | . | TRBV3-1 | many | CATEDLSYEQYF | TGTGCCACGGAAGATCTCTCCTACGAGCAGTACTTC
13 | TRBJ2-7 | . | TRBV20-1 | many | CSASYTATYEQYF | TGCAGTGCCTCGTACACAGCAACCTACGAGCAGTACTTC
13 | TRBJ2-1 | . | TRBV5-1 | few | CASGYTNYNEQFF | TGCGCCAGCGGCTACACCAACTACAATGAGCAGTTCTTC
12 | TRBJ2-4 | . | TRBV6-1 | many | CASSEWVNIQYF | TGTGCCAGCAGTGAATGGGTAAACATTCAGTACTTC
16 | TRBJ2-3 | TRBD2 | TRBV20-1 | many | CSARGLAGWGTDTQYF | TGCAGTGCTAGAGGTCTAGCGGGTTGGGGCACAGATACGCAGTATTTT
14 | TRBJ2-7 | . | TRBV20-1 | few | CSASSQAGSYEQYF | TGCAGTGCTAGTTCACAGGCAGGCTCCTACGAGCAGTACTTC
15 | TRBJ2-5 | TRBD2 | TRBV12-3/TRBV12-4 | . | CASSLWLAGVGTQYF | TGTGCCAGCAGTTTGTGGCTAGCGGGAGTGGGGACCCAGTACTTC
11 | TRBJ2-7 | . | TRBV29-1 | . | CSVEGADEQYF | TGCAGCGTTGAAGGGGCGGACGAGCAGTACTTC
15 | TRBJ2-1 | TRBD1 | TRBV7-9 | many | CASSPYNTGVNEQFF | TGTGCCAGCAGCCCATATAACACAGGGGTCAATGAGCAGTTCTTC
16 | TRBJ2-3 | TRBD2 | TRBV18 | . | CASSKTSGVGTDTQYF | TGTGCCAGCTCAAAGACTAGCGGAGTGGGTACAGATACGCAGTATTTT
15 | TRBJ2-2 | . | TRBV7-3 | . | CASSLNPSSTGELFF | TGTGCCAGCAGCTTAAATCCTAGCTCCACCGGGGAGCTGTTTTTT
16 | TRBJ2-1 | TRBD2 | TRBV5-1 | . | CASSFATGGRNNEQFF | TGCGCCAGCAGCTTTGCAACGGGAGGTCGGAACAATGAGCAGTTCTTC
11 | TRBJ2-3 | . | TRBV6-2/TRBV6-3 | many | CASGSTDTQYF | TGTGCCTCCGGGAGCACAGATACGCAGTATTTT
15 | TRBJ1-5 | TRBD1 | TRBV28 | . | CASSPGTGGRQPQHF | TGTGCCAGCAGTCCAGGCACAGGGGGAAGGCAGCCCCAGCATTTT
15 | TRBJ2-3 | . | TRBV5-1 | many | CASSLVKGLTDTQYF | TGCGCCAGCAGCTTGGTTAAGGGGCTCACAGATACGCAGTATTTT
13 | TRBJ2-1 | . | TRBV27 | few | CASSLSSYNEQFF | TGTGCCAGCAGTTTGAGCTCCTACAATGAGCAGTTCTTC
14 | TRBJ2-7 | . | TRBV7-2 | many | CASSLGTRAREQYF | TGTGCCAGCAGCTTAGGGACAAGGGCCCGAGAGCAGTACTTC
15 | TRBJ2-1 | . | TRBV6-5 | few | CASSYGVRTYNEQFF | TGTGCCAGCAGTTACGGCGTCAGGACCTACAATGAGCAGTTCTTC
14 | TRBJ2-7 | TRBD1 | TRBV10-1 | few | CASPWTGPTAEQYF | TGCGCCAGCCCCTGGACAGGACCTACTGCTGAGCAGTACTTC
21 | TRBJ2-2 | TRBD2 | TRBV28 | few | CASSLRRGLAGGPSGTGELFF | TGTGCCAGCAGTTTACGGCGGGGACTAGCGGGAGGGCCTTCCGGCACCGGGGAGCTGTTTTTT
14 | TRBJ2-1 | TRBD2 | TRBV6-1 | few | CASTRPSGHNEQFF | TGTGCCAGCACCAGGCCTAGCGGACACAATGAGCAGTTCTTC
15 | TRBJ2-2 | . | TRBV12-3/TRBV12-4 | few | CASRVWGGKTGELFF | TGTGCCAGCAGGGTATGGGGTGGCAAGACCGGGGAGCTGTTTTTT
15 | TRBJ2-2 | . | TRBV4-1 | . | CASSQVKGVSGELFF | TGCGCCAGCAGCCAAGTGAAAGGAGTCTCTGGGGAGCTGTTTTTT
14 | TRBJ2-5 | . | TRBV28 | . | CASSSPGVKETQYF | TGTGCCAGCAGCTCTCCGGGAGTAAAAGAGACCCAGTACTTC
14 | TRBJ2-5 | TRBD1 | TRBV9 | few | CASSPWDREETQYF | TGTGCCAGCAGCCCTTGGGACAGGGAAGAGACCCAGTACTTC
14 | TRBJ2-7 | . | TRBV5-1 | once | CASSLADRSYEQYF | TGCGCCAGCAGCTTGGCGGACCGCTCCTACGAGCAGTACTTC
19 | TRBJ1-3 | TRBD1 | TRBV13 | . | CASSLGGQGALLSGNTIYF | TGTGCCAGCAGCTTAGGCGGACAGGGGGCCCTACTCTCTGGAAACACCATATATTTT
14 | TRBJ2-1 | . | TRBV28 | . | CASRRRGAYNEQFF | TGTGCCAGCAGGAGAAGAGGGGCCTACAATGAGCAGTTCTTC
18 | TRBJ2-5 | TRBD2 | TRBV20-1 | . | CSARGGTSGSLKQETQYF | TGCAGTGCTCGCGGCGGGACTAGCGGGAGCCTAAAACAAGAGACCCAGTACTTC
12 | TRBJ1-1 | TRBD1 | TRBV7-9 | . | CASSRRTGEAFF | TGTGCCAGCAGCCGCAGGACAGGTGAAGCTTTCTTT
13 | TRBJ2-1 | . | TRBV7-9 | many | CASSLGLYNEQFF | TGTGCCAGCAGCTTAGGGTTATACAATGAGCAGTTCTTC
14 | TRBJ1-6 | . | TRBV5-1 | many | CASSLALTNSPLHF | TGCGCCAGCAGCTTGGCCCTGACGAATTCACCCCTCCACTTT
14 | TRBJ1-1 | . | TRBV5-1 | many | CASMPAGANTEAFF | TGCGCCAGCATGCCGGCAGGGGCGAACACTGAAGCTTTCTTT
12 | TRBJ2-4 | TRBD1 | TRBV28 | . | CASNSGTDIQYF | TGTGCCAGCAACTCAGGGACAGACATTCAGTACTTC
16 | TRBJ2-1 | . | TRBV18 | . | CASSPVQPLGDNEQFF | TGTGCCAGCTCACCCGTGCAACCCCTAGGGGACAATGAGCAGTTCTTC
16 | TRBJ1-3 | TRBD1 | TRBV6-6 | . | CASSSGTGNSGNTIYF | TGTGCCAGCAGTTCCGGGACAGGGAACTCTGGAAACACCATATATTTT
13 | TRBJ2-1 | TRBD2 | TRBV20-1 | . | CSASREVENEQFF | TGCAGTGCTAGTCGGGAGGTAGAGAATGAGCAGTTCTTC
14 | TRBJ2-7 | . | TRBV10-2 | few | CASNQPTRPYEQYF | TGCGCCAGCAACCAGCCGACTAGGCCCTACGAGCAGTACTTC
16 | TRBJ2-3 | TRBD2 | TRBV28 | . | CASSFLELAETDMQYF | TGTGCCAGCAGTTTCCTCGAGCTAGCGGAGACAGATATGCAGTATTTT
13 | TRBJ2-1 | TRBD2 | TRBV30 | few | CAWERERWDEQFF | TGTGCCTGGGAGCGGGAGCGTTGGGATGAGCAGTTCTTC
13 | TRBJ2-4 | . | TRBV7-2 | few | CASSGQAKNIQYF | TGTGCCAGCAGCGGGCAAGCCAAAAACATTCAGTACTTC
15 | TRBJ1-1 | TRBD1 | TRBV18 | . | CASSPGQPMNTEAFF | TGTGCCAGCTCCCCGGGACAGCCCATGAACACTGAAGCTTTCTTT
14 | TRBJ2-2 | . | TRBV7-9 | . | CASSLDKNTGELFF | TGTGCCAGCAGCTTAGACAAGAACACCGGGGAGCTGTTTTTT
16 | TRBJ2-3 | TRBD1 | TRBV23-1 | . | CASSQRDRGRTDTQYF | TGCGCCAGCAGTCAACGAGACAGGGGCCGCACAGATACGCAGTATTTT
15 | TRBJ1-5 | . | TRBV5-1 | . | CASSPGTDSNQPQHF | TGCGCCAGCAGCCCAGGGACGGATAGCAATCAGCCCCAGCATTTT
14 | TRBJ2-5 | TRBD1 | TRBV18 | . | CASSPLQGAQTQYF | TGTGCCAGCTCACCCTTACAGGGGGCACAGACCCAGTACTTC
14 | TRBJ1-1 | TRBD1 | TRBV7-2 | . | CASSPPGGLTEAFF | TGTGCCAGCAGCCCACCAGGGGGCTTGACTGAAGCTTTCTTT
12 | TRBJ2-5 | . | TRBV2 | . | CASSEIRETQYF | TGTGCCAGCAGTGAAATTCGGGAGACCCAGTACTTC
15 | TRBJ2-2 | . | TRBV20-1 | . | CSARPTDRNTGELFF | TGCAGTGCTAGGCCTACCGACAGGAACACCGGGGAGCTGTTTTTT
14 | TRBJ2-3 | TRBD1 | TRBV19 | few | CASSRDRATDTQYF | TGTGCCAGTAGTAGGGACAGGGCCACAGATACGCAGTATTTT
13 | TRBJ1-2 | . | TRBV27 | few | CASSLTANYGYTF | TGTGCCAGCAGTCTGACAGCTAACTATGGCTACACCTTC